This TCR beta chain was found in a study of cytomegalovirus exposure and HLA in healthy donors (dated by TCRdb to 2015 to 2018). Study-level background: An earlier analysis of roughly 630 of the donors reported about 250 Gb of sequence data and 117 million unique TCR beta sequences from about 200 million T cells. An early release that covered about 640 HLA-typed donors contained about 290 gigabases of sequencing data and around 80 million unique TCR sequences. Among the roughly 390 genotyped donors, under 90% belonged to the genetic ancestry cluster associated with self-reported Caucasian donors. A later genetic analysis took genome-wide SNP genotypes for about 55% of the roughly 700 donors and used that subset as a discovery cohort. The aim of the study was to test whether cataloging public T cell receptors could identify signatures of past pathogen exposure. Because of strong linkage in the cohort, roughly 5 DR-DQ haplotypes were treated as single units for association and clustering. An earlier analysis of 587 of the donors applied high-throughput TCR beta sequencing to assess whether each TCR beta V gene segment acted as functional or pseudogenic. The number of donors typed differed by locus, with 629-630 for A, B, C, DRB1 and DQB1, about 500 for DQA1, over 600 for DPA1, and around 430 for DPB1. In addition to the first cohort of 650 to 800 subjects, a separate validation cohort of 120 different subjects was used. Among about 400 genotyped donors of the cohort, an average of around 250,000 unique TCR beta nucleotide sequences was sequenced per donor, of which roughly 17% were non-productive. Both class I and class II loci were covered by HLA typing, at four-digit resolution. Using immunosequencing, the study profiled T cell repertoires from 640 or so subjects and related those repertoires to cytomegalovirus serostatus. The study combined high-throughput TCR immunosequencing, statistical association of individual TCRs with disease status, and machine learning to predict cytomegalovirus infection status. Every discovery cohort repertoire had been produced on one sequencing platform. Alongside the repertoire data, information on donor age, sex, ethnicity and CMV serostatus was compiled. Rather than drawing on any new phenotypic data, the later analysis identified candidate immune exposures from TCR beta sequences and the way those sequences occurred across donors. In a later analysis, previously published TCR beta repertoires from several hundred donors were re-analyzed and high-resolution HLA genotyping was added so that TCR occurrence patterns could be studied. The research as a whole found: Some IMGT-functional V segments, including TRBV6-2 and TRBV6-3, could not be distinguished by the 87-base-pair reads and were therefore excluded. Cytomegalovirus status was reported to be diagnosed by the classifier with high specificity and sensitivity in both the original and validation cohorts. According to the authors, the approach could potentially be generalized to other disease states and immunological phenotypes. V-gene and J-gene trimming of TCR beta chains was associated with a missense DCLRE1C variant in a later genetic analysis, and the association was replicated in an independent cohort. Strong co-occurrence of HLA alleles, especially DR and DQ, made assigning TCR associations to individual alleles difficult. A few of the identified cytomegalovirus-associated TCR beta chains were confirmed in vitro to be specific for cytomegalovirus antigens. Specific HLA alleles were associated with around 18,000 TCR beta sequences at a false discovery rate of 0.05 in a later analysis. According to a later genetic analysis, donors in an Asian-associated ancestry cluster had fewer N-insertions in productive TCRs than the roughly 700-donor mean. Broadly in line with IMGT annotations, most TCR beta V segments showed up in productive rearrangements about 87% or about 30% of the time in an earlier analysis of some 590 of the donors. Because HLA typing was unavailable for some donors at each locus, only the typed subset was used in association tests. A further reported finding was that TCR beta sequences accurately predicted the HLA-A and HLA-B alleles for most subjects in the first cohort. A later analysis found that HLA-associated TCR beta chains were more clonally expanded and had lower generation probabilities than equally common non-associated chains. The presence/absence analyses assumed that sequencing depth was roughly uniform across donors, and that assumption may not be true. CMV serostatus was the only immune exposure information available for the cohort. Correlated functional status among segregating V segments might reflect linkage disequilibrium, but an unknown experimental factor could not be ruled out. A group of highly shared sequence variants was considered likely to be a technical artifact of the sequencing pipeline. In a later analysis, the rate of TCR association differed among HLA loci, with DRB1 alleles having the most associated TCRs and HLA-C alleles having the fewest. Across donors, most TCR sequences were observed very rarely, whereas some public TCRs were present in many individuals. A later analysis found that most CMV-associated TCR beta chains appeared HLA-restricted, with HLA associations seemingly driven largely by CMV exposure. The earlier analysis of 587 of the donors excluded about 16 rarely observed V segments, including chromosome 9 orphons, because counts were too low. In this cohort, only TCR beta chains were sequenced, and detectable features were limited by the absence of alpha or paired-chain data. The study gave a list of 150 to 200 TCR beta chains associated with cytomegalovirus. According to a later analysis, parvovirus B19, influenza, CMV and Epstein-Barr virus appeared linked to several top co-occurrence clusters.

Library generation was performed with the immunoSEQ multiplex PCR assay. The multiplex PCR relied on a mix of 60 forward primers for TCR Vbeta segments and 13 reverse primers for TCR Jbeta segments. The CDR3 region of rearranged TCR beta genes was amplified from genomic DNA with a multiplex PCR assay. The amplified TCR beta libraries were sequenced on the Illumina HiSeq System as 87-base-pair reads. The paper's data handling went like this. Across the 700 or so repertoires, a later analysis counted approximately 75 million unique TCR beta chains, roughly 11 million of which were shared by at least two donors. Raw reads were error-corrected and collapsed into unique sequences by a nearest-neighbor algorithm in which closely related sequences were merged to remove PCR and sequencing errors. CDR3 sequences were aligned to IMGT reference sequences to assign V, D and J gene segments. For a sequence to be retained, a match of at least six nucleotides was required to both a V gene segment and a J gene segment. A rearrangement was called productive if the CDR3 had no stop codons and remained in frame with V and J, and every other rearrangement was called non-productive. CDR3 was defined by IMGT convention, running from the second conserved V-encoded cysteine to the conserved J-encoded phenylalanine. The earlier analysis of about 610 of the donors excluded sequences that lacked an unambiguous match to a single V gene segment. In an earlier analysis of approximately 500 of the donors, a V segment was called functional when productive rearrangements were above 56.7%, and segregating when the standard deviation between donors exceeded 5%. A statistical classification framework was built for diagnosing cytomegalovirus status from the catalog of TCR beta chain sequences. V and J gene assignment, in a later analysis, came from comparing TCR nucleotide sequences with IMGT/GENE-DB human TR gene sequences. A later analysis assigned CDR3 sequences and most-parsimonious VDJ recombination scenarios with the TCRdist pipeline. A later analysis defined each TCR beta chain by its CDR3 amino acid sequence plus V-gene family, and excluded reads lacking a unique V-gene family. As a way to deal with suspected cross-contamination and a sequencing artifact, a later analysis dropped 592 nucleotide sequences that were highly shared and had low generation probability. For each public chain, a later analysis derived a clonal expansion index from normalized ranks of inferred template counts within each repertoire. In a later analysis, generation probabilities were computed with a VDJ recombination model fitted to out-of-frame rearrangements, and the resulting probabilities were checked against IGoR. In a later analysis, hypergeometric tests were used to score TCR-TCR, TCR-HLA and TCR-CMV co-occurrence, with a repertoire-size bias correction applied to TCR pairs. In a later analysis, false discovery rates were estimated by permuting HLA or CMV assignments 20 times. In a later analysis, co-occurring TCRs were grouped with DBSCAN, and TCRdist sequence similarity was added when clustering was performed within HLA-allele-positive subsets. Co-occurrence clustering excluded repertoires with fewer than 30,000 or more than 120,000 public chains, plus five with anomalous nucleotide sharing. In its TCRdb copy, this immuneACCESS table keeps in-frame sequences only and misses some clones. Where compared with another copy, unresolved V genes explain less than half of these, and the others have no known cause. That table furnishes V, J and clone size, whereas the DNA furnished D and trimming. For this sample the table gives some 120,000 clones, of which around three quarters were detected only once. The ten largest clones capture around 4.5% of the sample.

In total, just over 650 healthy bone marrow donors made up the cohort. At the time of sampling, all cohort members were nominally healthy, though unrecorded immune exposures were likely present. The donor was CMV seropositive and belonged to the group of about 290 seropositive cohort members. Every donor gave a peripheral blood sample, and the peripheral blood mononuclear cells from that sample were used for TCR beta sequencing. Genomic DNA extraction from the blood cell samples was performed with the Qiagen DNeasy Blood Extraction Kit. Notes on this clone: Its specific antigen is unknown. Within one base of it there is no much larger clone, and no base qualities were kept.

Germline trimming: 1 base from V, 4 bases from J; junction bases outside gene matches: 3. Based on the germline V gene, the CDR1 and CDR2 sequences are SGHTA and FQGNSA. Its CDR3 holds 15 amino acids, cysteine through phenylalanine. Only the CDR3 portion is preserved as DNA: 45 bases, with reading frame beginning at the first base. The sequenced sample consisted of PBMCs. The sequence was obtained from a young man in good health and CMV-seropositive. The rearranged segments are TRBV7-2 and TRBJ2-1, and TRBD2 matches 8 of the central bases. The DNA sequence follows: TGTGCCAGCAGCTTAGGACTAGCGAGTTACAATGAGCAGTTCTTC. It translates as CASSLGLASYNEQFF.